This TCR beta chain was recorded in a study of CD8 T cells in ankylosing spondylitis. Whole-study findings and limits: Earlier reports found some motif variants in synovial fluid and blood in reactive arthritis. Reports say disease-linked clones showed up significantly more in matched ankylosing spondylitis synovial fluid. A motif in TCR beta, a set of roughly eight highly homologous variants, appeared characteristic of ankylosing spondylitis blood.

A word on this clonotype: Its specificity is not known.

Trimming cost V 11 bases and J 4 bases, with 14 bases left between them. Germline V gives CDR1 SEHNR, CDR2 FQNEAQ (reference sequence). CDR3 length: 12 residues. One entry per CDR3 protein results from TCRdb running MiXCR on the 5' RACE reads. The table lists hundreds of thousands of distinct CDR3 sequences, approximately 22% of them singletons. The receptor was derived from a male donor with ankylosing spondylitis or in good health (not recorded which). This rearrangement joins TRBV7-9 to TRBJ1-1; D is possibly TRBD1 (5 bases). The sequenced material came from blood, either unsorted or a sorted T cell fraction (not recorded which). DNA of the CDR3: TGTGCCGCCGGCCGGGGGGGCACTGAAGCTTTCTTT. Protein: CAAGRGGTEAFF.